Listed below are T cell receptor beta chains from one sample, sequenced in a study of control samples from healthy donors and cancer patients. TCRdb's copy holds only in-frame clones and misses some; the assay was immunoSEQ multiplex PCR. The table includes a few hundred thousand clones, about nine tenths detected once. Sequencing was carried out using PBMCs. These receptors all stem from a man aged 35-49 years with head and neck cancer. The CDR3 runs from the conserved cysteine through the conserved F or W. A D gene is named only where the DNA matches it firmly.

>TRBD2|TRBJ2-1|TRBV24-1
TGTGCCACCAGTGATCCACACAGACTAGCGGGGGGCCCTGGAAAGTTCTTC
CATSDPHRLAGGPGKFF
>TRBD1|TRBJ1-3|TRBV30
TGTGCCTGGATGAGACAGGGGCCTGGAAACACCATATATTTT
CAWMRQGPGNTIYF
>.|TRBJ2-2|TRBV10-2
TGCGCCAGCAGTGTTAGTTCCAACAGGCGAGGGACCGGGGAGCTGTTTTTT
CASSVSSNRRGTGELFF
>.|TRBJ2-7|TRBV20-1
TGCAGTGCCACGCGGGGCGTCGAGCAGTACTTC
CSATRGVEQYF
>.|TRBJ2-5|TRBV7-9
TGTGCCAGCAGCTACTCGGGGATAGCGGACGGAAAGACCCAGTACTTC
CASSYSGIADGKTQYF
>TRBD1|TRBJ2-5|TRBV29-1
TGCAGCGTTGGACAGGGCCAAGAGACCCAGTACTTC
CSVGQGQETQYF
>.|TRBJ2-1|TRBV7-8
TGTGCCAGCAGCTCTGATCTGGGGTCCCAGCAGTTCTTC
CASSSDLGSQQFF
>TRBD1|TRBJ2-6|TRBV2
TGTGCCAGCAGCCCCAGGGGGATAAGCGCTGGGGCCAACGTCCTGACTTTC
CASSPRGISAGANVLTF
>TRBD2|TRBJ2-5|TRBV28
TGTGCCAGCAGCTCGGACTGGGCGGGAGGAGAGACCCAGTACTTC
CASSSDWAGGETQYF
>TRBD1|TRBJ1-4|TRBV14
TGTGCCAGCAGCCGAACTTCGGACAGGCTTTTGATTTTT
CASSRTSDRLLIF
>.|TRBJ1-4|TRBV10-3
TGTGCCATCAGTGTAGGCGGGCCATCCGAAGGACTGTTTTTT
CAISVGGPSEGLFF
>TRBD1|TRBJ1-1|TRBV5-4
TGTGCCAGCAGCTCCCCCCTAAGAGGGGGCTTCACTGAAGCTTTCTTT
CASSSPLRGGFTEAFF
>.|TRBJ2-2|TRBV6-2/TRBV6-3
TGTGCCAGCAGTGCCCAAATACGTCCAACGTCCGGGGAGCTGTTTTTT
CASSAQIRPTSGELFF
>.|TRBJ1-2|TRBV19
TGTGCCAGTAGCCCGGGACAAGCTAGCTATGGCTACACCTTC
CASSPGQASYGYTF
>.|TRBJ2-7|TRBV5-1
TGCGCCAGCAGCTTCGAGGGGATCCTAGGCGAGCAGTACTTC
CASSFEGILGEQYF
>.|TRBJ1-1|TRBV19
TGTGCCAGTAAGACCACCGCGACGAACACTGAAGCTTTCTTT
CASKTTATNTEAFF
>.|TRBJ1-1|TRBV29-1
TGCAGCGTTGGGTCGGATCTTGAAGCTTTCTTT
CSVGSDLEAFF
>TRBD1|TRBJ1-4|TRBV10-3
TGTGCCATCAGTGAAAGGCAGGGGGATGAAAAACTGTTTTTT
CAISERQGDEKLFF
>TRBD1|TRBJ2-7|TRBV5-1
TGCGCCAGCAGCTCGGCGACAGGGGCCCTCTCCTACGAGCAGTACTTC
CASSSATGALSYEQYF
>.|TRBJ1-1|TRBV7-3
TGTGCCAGCAGCTTACCTGGGCGCTCTGAAGCTTTCTTT
CASSLPGRSEAFF
>TRBD1|TRBJ1-3|TRBV9
TGTGCCAGCAGCGTAGGAGAGGGGGCCGGAAACACCATATATTTT
CASSVGEGAGNTIYF
>.|TRBJ2-2|TRBV4-1
TGCGCCAGCAGCCAAGTAATGGGGAGAGACCGTAGCGGGGAGCTGTTTTTT
CASSQVMGRDRSGELFF
>.|TRBJ1-2|TRBV11-1
TGTGCCAGCAGCTTAGACCCGGAAAACAACTATGGCTACACCTTC
CASSLDPENNYGYTF
>TRBD1|TRBJ1-2|TRBV5-5
TGTGCCAGCAGCCGGGACAGGGCCTCCACACCGGAACAGCTGGGCTACACCTTC
CASSRDRASTPEQLGYTF
>.|TRBJ2-2|TRBV10-1
TGCGCCAGCAGTGACACGGTATCCGGGGAGCTGTTTTTT
CASSDTVSGELFF
>TRBD2|TRBJ2-1|TRBV5-1
TGCGCCAGCAGCCCACTAGCGGAAGCAATCAATGAGCAGTTCTTC
CASSPLAEAINEQFF
>TRBD1|TRBJ1-6|TRBV7-8
TGTGCCAGCAGCCCTCCGGGACAGAATTCACCCCTCCACTTT
CASSPPGQNSPLHF
>.|TRBJ2-7|TRBV4-1
TGCGCCAGCAGCCAAGTATTCGGCTACGAGCAGTACTTC
CASSQVFGYEQYF
>.|TRBJ2-1|TRBV5-4
TGTGCCAGCAGCTCAACCGAACACCCCTCGGGGCAGTTCTTC
CASSSTEHPSGQFF
>TRBD1|TRBJ1-5|TRBV28
TGTGCCAGCCTAGGGCAGGGGGGCCAGCCCCAGCATTTT
CASLGQGGQPQHF
>.|TRBJ1-2|TRBV11-2
TGTGCCAGCAGCCCCCAATCCTCCTATGGCTACACCTTC
CASSPQSSYGYTF
>TRBD1|TRBJ2-7|TRBV6-5
TGTGCCAGCAGGATAGGACAGGACTCCTACGAGCAGTACTTC
CASRIGQDSYEQYF